A selection of T cell receptor beta chains follows, all from one sample in a study of T cell repertoires in cytomegalovirus infection. No antigens are known for them. One entry per CDR3 protein results from TCRdb running MiXCR on the reads. The sample shows about a million distinct CDR3 sequences, around a third of them seen only once. The material was cultured CD8+ T cells from PBMCs, obtained from culture after CMV antigen stimulation. The receptors were gathered from a human donor in good health (CMV status not recorded). Some clones in this sample may be carry-over from other donors' samples. CDR3s include the opening cysteine and the closing phenylalanine or tryptophan. Each record gives: D gene, V gene, J gene, clone size, CDR3 protein, CDR3 DNA. A D gene is named only where the DNA matches it firmly. Only part of the rows carry a size: once, few, many, or a class if the clone is expanded.

>TRBD1|TRBV6-1|TRBJ1-2|.
CASSETGGAYYGYTF
TGTGCCAGCAGTGAAACAGGGGGCGCTTACTATGGCTACACCTTC
>.|TRBV24-1|TRBJ2-2|.
CATSDRALGGELFF
TGTGCCACCAGTGATCGGGCCCTTGGAGGGGAGCTGTTTTTT
>TRBD1|TRBV5-4|TRBJ2-3|.
CASRLRTGGRDTQYF
TGTGCCAGCCGATTGAGGACAGGGGGCCGTGATACGCAGTATTTT
>.|TRBV27|TRBJ1-6|.
CASSLSRGMANSPLHF
TGTGCCAGCAGTTTATCACGCGGGATGGCTAATTCACCCCTCCACTTT
>.|TRBV6-1|TRBJ2-3|.
CASSELVSTDTQYF
TGTGCCAGCAGTGAACTAGTCTCCACAGATACGCAGTATTTT
>.|TRBV7-9|TRBJ2-1|.
CASSPPQGHNEQFF
TGTGCCAGCAGCCCACCGCAGGGCCACAATGAGCAGTTCTTC
>.|TRBV28|TRBJ1-1|many
CASSYRRSTEAFF
TGTGCCAGCAGTTACAGGAGGTCCACTGAAGCTTTCTTT
>TRBD2|TRBV7-6|TRBJ2-2|few
CASSSLAGYGTGELFF
TGTGCCAGCAGCTCGTTAGCGGGGTATGGCACCGGGGAGCTGTTTTTT
>.|TRBV7-6|TRBJ1-4|.
CASSLGVTGPMPNEELFF
TGTGCCAGCAGCTTAGGGGTCACAGGCCCGATGCCTAATGAAGAACTGTTTTTT
>.|TRBV28|TRBJ2-3|many
CASSLDLQGTDTQYF
TGTGCCAGCAGTTTAGATTTACAGGGCACAGATACGCAGTATTTT
>.|TRBV19|TRBJ2-7|few
CASSIGLLNEQYF
TGTGCCAGTAGTATCGGACTCTTGAACGAGCAGTACTTC
>.|TRBV7-6|TRBJ1-1|many
CASSSRAQNTEAFF
TGTGCCAGCAGCTCCCGGGCCCAGAACACTGAAGCTTTCTTT
>.|TRBV2|TRBJ1-5|few
CASSEGRTSNQPQHF
TGTGCCAGCAGTGAGGGCAGAACAAGCAATCAGCCCCAGCATTTT
>.|TRBV7-6|TRBJ2-2|few
CASSLGDITGELFF
TGTGCCAGCAGCTTAGGGGATATCACCGGGGAGCTGTTTTTT
>.|TRBV5-1|TRBJ2-5|few
CASSLALANQETQYF
TGCGCCAGCAGCTTGGCCCTAGCGAATCAAGAGACCCAGTACTTC
>.|TRBV7-2|TRBJ2-3|many
CASSLAYQATDTQYF
TGTGCCAGCAGCTTAGCGTACCAGGCCACAGATACGCAGTATTTT
>.|TRBV9|TRBJ2-3|.
CASSPGTQIGHTQYF
TGTGCCAGCAGCCCCGGGACCCAAATAGGACATACGCAGTATTTT
>.|TRBV11-2|TRBJ2-5|few
CASSFPGFETQYF
TGTGCCAGCAGCTTTCCGGGCTTCGAGACCCAGTACTTC
>.|TRBV12-5|TRBJ2-5|.
CASASGLPGQETQYF
TGTGCTAGTGCATCGGGACTCCCGGGCCAAGAGACCCAGTACTTC
>.|TRBV6-1|TRBJ1-5|.
CASSGNRFQPQHF
TGTGCCAGCAGTGGGAACAGGTTCCAGCCCCAGCATTTT
>TRBD1|TRBV6-5|TRBJ2-2|.
CASSDWDRVGNTGELFF
TGTGCCAGCAGTGACTGGGACAGGGTAGGGAACACCGGGGAGCTGTTTTTT
>TRBD1|TRBV29-1|TRBJ1-2|.
CSVPDRDRDFKFGYTF
TGCAGCGTTCCTGACCGGGACAGGGACTTCAAGTTTGGCTACACCTTC
>.|TRBV7-9|TRBJ2-1|.
CAIAPAAGAYNEQFF
TGTGCCATCGCTCCAGCGGCGGGGGCATACAATGAGCAGTTCTTC
>.|TRBV12-3/TRBV12-4|TRBJ1-2|.
CASTQAGDSDYTF
TGTGCCAGCACCCAGGCGGGGGATAGTGACTACACCTTC
>TRBD1|TRBV7-9|TRBJ2-5|few
CASSSDRDPGETQYF
TGTGCCAGCAGTTCTGACAGGGACCCGGGGGAGACCCAGTACTTC
>.|TRBV9|TRBJ1-1|.
CASSVPTGPNTEAFF
TGTGCCAGCAGCGTCCCGACAGGCCCGAACACTGAAGCTTTCTTT
>.|TRBV12-3/TRBV12-4|TRBJ1-4|many
CASSLGPQNEKLFF
TGTGCCAGCAGTCTTGGGCCACAGAACGAAAAACTGTTTTTT
>TRBD2|TRBV12-3/TRBV12-4|TRBJ2-6|few
CASSFLAGVNSGANVLTF
TGTGCCAGCAGTTTCTTAGCGGGGGTAAACTCTGGGGCCAACGTCCTGACTTTC
>.|TRBV27|TRBJ2-6|few
CASSLSQGGANVLTF
TGTGCCAGCAGTTTGAGTCAGGGTGGGGCCAACGTCCTGACTTTC
>TRBD1|TRBV18|TRBJ1-1|.
CASSPLAGTGQSYVLGTEAFF
TGTGCCAGCTCACCCTTAGCCGGGACAGGCCAATCTTACGTCCTCGGCACTGAAGCTTTCTTT
>.|TRBV4-3|TRBJ2-3|.
CASSLGSTADTQYF
TGCGCCAGCAGCCTGGGTAGCACTGCAGATACGCAGTATTTT
>TRBD1|TRBV12-3/TRBV12-4|TRBJ1-2|few
CASSSGGGQGWGVGYGYTF
TGTGCCAGCAGTTCGGGAGGCGGACAGGGCTGGGGTGTAGGCTATGGCTACACCTTC
>TRBD1|TRBV6-2/TRBV6-3|TRBJ1-2|few
CASSHRDRAIYGYTF
TGTGCCAGCAGTCACCGGGACAGGGCCATCTATGGCTACACCTTC
>TRBD2|TRBV6-2/TRBV6-3|TRBJ2-1|.
CASSYSNYLAGSYNEQFF
TGTGCCAGCAGTTACTCGAATTATTTAGCGGGGTCGTACAATGAGCAGTTCTTC
>.|TRBV27|TRBJ2-3|few
CASSIRARTDTQYF
TGTGCCAGCAGTATCCGGGCCCGCACAGATACGCAGTATTTT
>.|TRBV6-2/TRBV6-3|TRBJ1-2|few
CASSSRARFQIYGYTF
TGTGCCAGCAGTTCCAGGGCACGGTTCCAGATCTATGGCTACACCTTC
>TRBD2|TRBV9|TRBJ2-5|.
CASSDQGLALETQYF
TGTGCCAGCAGCGATCAAGGACTAGCGCTAGAGACCCAGTACTTC
>.|TRBV7-6|TRBJ1-2|many
CASSLGGGYGYTF
TGTGCCAGCAGCTTAGGGGGGGGCTATGGCTACACCTTC
>.|TRBV20-1|TRBJ1-6|few
CSARDPWRGYNSPLHF
TGCAGTGCTAGAGATCCTTGGAGGGGGTATAATTCACCCCTCCACTTT
>TRBD1|TRBV27|TRBJ1-2|few
CASSIYTSGGSNYGYTF
TGTGCCAGCAGTATATATACTTCAGGGGGATCTAACTATGGCTACACCTTC
>TRBD1|TRBV2|TRBJ2-5|.
CASGQGEETQYF
TGTGCCAGCGGACAGGGCGAGGAGACCCAGTACTTC
>TRBD1|TRBV7-9|TRBJ2-5|many
CASSLYGQGFRETQYF
TGTGCCAGCAGCTTATACGGACAGGGTTTCCGAGAGACCCAGTACTTC
>.|TRBV9|TRBJ2-4|.
CASTDRANPNIQYF
TGTGCCAGCACGGACAGAGCAAACCCAAACATTCAGTACTTC
>TRBD1|TRBV7-9|TRBJ2-1|.
CASSLTGTGDYNEQFF
TGTGCCAGCAGCTTAACCGGGACAGGGGACTACAATGAGCAGTTCTTC
>TRBD1|TRBV4-1|TRBJ2-7|.
CASSRKGQGSYEQYF
TGCGCCAGCAGCCGGAAAGGACAGGGCTCCTACGAGCAGTACTTC
>TRBD1|TRBV4-2|TRBJ1-4|.
CASSRLPFRGGLDEKLFF
TGTGCCAGCAGCCGCCTTCCTTTCAGGGGGGGGCTGGACGAAAAACTGTTTTTT
>.|TRBV5-1|TRBJ1-5|.
CASSLGLPQYSNQPQHF
TGCGCCAGCAGCTTGGGTCTTCCACAGTATAGCAATCAGCCCCAGCATTTT
>.|TRBV10-3|TRBJ2-2|.
CAISIELANTGELFF
TGTGCCATCAGTATAGAGCTAGCGAACACCGGGGAGCTGTTTTTT
>TRBD1|TRBV7-9|TRBJ1-3|many
CASSPGTGASYGTIYF
TGTGCCAGCAGCCCTGGGACAGGGGCGTCGTATGGCACCATATATTTT
>.|TRBV7-9|TRBJ1-2|many
CASSLGFSGSAYGYTF
TGTGCCAGCAGCTTAGGTTTCAGCGGGTCGGCCTATGGCTACACCTTC
>.|TRBV7-9|TRBJ1-5|few
CASSFSTGNQPQHF
TGTGCCAGCAGCTTTAGCACAGGGAATCAGCCCCAGCATTTT
>.|TRBV2|TRBJ1-3|.
CASSGERGSGNTIYF
TGTGCCAGCAGTGGGGAGAGGGGCTCTGGAAACACCATATATTTT
>.|TRBV6-1|TRBJ2-7|many
CASSYGGSYEQYF
TGTGCCAGCAGCTACGGGGGATCCTACGAGCAGTACTTC
>.|TRBV6-5|TRBJ1-1|.
CASSHRGDSTEAFF
TGTGCCAGCAGTCACCGAGGGGATTCCACTGAAGCTTTCTTT
>.|TRBV12-3/TRBV12-4|TRBJ2-2|few
CASRSTPGTGELFF
TGTGCCAGCAGATCTACTCCCGGCACCGGGGAGCTGTTTTTT
>.|TRBV10-2|TRBJ2-7|.
CASKNYEQYF
TGCGCCAGCAAAAACTACGAGCAGTACTTC
>.|TRBV20-1|TRBJ1-2|.
CSATGYNYGYTF
TGCAGTGCTACAGGTTACAACTATGGCTACACCTTC
>.|TRBV28|TRBJ2-5|once
CASSPYRLQETQYF
TGTGCCAGCAGCCCATACAGGTTACAAGAGACCCAGTACTTC
>.|TRBV5-5|TRBJ1-1|few
CASSFYQTEAFF
TGTGCCAGCAGCTTCTATCAGACTGAAGCTTTCTTT
>TRBD1|TRBV5-5|TRBJ1-2|few
CASSFGGGSYGYTF
TGTGCCAGCAGCTTTGGAGGGGGCAGCTATGGCTACACCTTC